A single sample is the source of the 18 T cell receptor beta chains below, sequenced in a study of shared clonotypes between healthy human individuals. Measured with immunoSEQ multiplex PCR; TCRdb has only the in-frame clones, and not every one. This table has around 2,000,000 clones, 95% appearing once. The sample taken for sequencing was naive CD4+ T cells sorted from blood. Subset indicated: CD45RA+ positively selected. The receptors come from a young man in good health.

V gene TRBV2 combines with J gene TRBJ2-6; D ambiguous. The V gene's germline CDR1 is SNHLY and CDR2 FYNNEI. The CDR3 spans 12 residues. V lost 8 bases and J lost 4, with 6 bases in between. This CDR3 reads CASLGGANVLTF. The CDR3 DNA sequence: TGTGCCAGCCTTGGAGGGGCCAACGTCCTGACTTTC.

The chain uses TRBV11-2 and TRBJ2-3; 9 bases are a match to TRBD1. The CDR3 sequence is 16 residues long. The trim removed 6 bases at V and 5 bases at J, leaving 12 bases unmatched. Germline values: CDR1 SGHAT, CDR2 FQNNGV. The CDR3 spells CASRFSPGQGKDTQYF. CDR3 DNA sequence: TGTGCCAGCAGATTCTCGCCGGGACAGGGTAAAGATACGCAGTATTTT.

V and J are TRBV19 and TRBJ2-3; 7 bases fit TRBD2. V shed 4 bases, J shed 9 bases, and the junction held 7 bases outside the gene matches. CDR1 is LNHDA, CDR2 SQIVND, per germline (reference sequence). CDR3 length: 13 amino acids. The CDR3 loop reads CASSTQTSPTQYF. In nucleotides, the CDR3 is TGTGCCAGTAGTACCCAGACTAGCCCCACGCAGTATTTT.

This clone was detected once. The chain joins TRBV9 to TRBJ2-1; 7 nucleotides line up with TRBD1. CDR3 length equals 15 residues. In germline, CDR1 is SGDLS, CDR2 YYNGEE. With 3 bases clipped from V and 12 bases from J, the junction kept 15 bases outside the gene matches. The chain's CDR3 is CASSGGGLTMSGQFF. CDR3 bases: TGTGCCAGCAGCGGAGGGGGCCTAACAATGAGTGGGCAGTTCTTC. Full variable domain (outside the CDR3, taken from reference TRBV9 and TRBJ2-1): DSGVTQTPKHLITATGQRVTLRCSPRSGDLSVYWYQQSLDQGLQFLIQYYNGEERAKGNILERFSAQQFPDLHSELNLSSLELGDSALYFCASSGGGLTMSGQFFGPGTRLTVL.

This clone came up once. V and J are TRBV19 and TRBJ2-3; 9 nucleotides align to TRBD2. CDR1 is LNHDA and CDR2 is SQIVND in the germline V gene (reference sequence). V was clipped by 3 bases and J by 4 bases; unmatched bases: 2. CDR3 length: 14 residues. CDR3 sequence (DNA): TGTGCCAGTAGTATGGAGCGGGGGGCAGATACGCAGTATTTT. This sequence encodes CASSMERGADTQYF.

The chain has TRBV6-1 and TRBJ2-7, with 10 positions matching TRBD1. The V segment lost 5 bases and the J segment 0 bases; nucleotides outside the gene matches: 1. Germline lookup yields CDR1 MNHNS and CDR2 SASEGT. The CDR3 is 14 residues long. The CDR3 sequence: CASSRQGASYEQYF. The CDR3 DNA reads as TGTGCCAGCAGTAGACAGGGGGCCTCCTACGAGCAGTACTTC.

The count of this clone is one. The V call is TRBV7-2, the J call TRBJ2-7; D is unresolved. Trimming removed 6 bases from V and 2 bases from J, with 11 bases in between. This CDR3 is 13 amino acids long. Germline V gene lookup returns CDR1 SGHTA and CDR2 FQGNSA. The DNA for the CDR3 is TGTGCCAGCAGGCCCGGGTCCGCCTACGAGCAGTACTTC. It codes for CASRPGSAYEQYF.

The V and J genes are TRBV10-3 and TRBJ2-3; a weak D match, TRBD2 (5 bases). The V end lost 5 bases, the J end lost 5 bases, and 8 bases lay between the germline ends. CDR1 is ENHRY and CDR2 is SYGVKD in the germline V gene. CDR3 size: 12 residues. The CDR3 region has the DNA TGTGCCATCAGTCGGGGTGAAGATACGCAGTATTTT. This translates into CAISRGEDTQYF.

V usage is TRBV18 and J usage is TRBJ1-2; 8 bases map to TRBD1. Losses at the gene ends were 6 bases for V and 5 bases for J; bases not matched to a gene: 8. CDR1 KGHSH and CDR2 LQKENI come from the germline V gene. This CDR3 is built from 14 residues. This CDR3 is CASSLGQVIYGYTF. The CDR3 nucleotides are TGTGCCAGCTCGCTGGGACAGGTAATATATGGCTACACCTTC.

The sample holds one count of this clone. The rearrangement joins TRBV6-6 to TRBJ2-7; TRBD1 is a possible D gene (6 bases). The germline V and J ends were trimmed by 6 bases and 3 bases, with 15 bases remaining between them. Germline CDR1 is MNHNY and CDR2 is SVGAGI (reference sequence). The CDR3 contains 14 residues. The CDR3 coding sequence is TGTGCCAGCAGCTCCCCGGACAGAGGCTACGAGCAGTACTTC. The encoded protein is CASSSPDRGYEQYF.

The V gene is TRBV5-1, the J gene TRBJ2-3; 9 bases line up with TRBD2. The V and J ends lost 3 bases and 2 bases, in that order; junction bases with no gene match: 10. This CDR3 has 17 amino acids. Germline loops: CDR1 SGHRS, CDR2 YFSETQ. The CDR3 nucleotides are TGCGCCAGCAGCTCGGCTAGCGGGACCCCCAACACAGATACGCAGTATTTT. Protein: CASSSASGTPNTDTQYF.

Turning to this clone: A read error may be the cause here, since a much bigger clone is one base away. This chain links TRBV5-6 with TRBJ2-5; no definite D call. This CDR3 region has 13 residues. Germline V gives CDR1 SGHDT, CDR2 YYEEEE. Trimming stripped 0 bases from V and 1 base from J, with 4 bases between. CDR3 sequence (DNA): TGTGCCAGCAGCTTGGGGGGCCAAGAGACCCAGTACTTC. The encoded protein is CASSLGGQETQYF. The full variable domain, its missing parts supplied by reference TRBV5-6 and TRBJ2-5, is DAGVTQSPTHLIKTRGQQVTLRCSPKSGHDTVSWYQQALGQGPQFIFQYYEEEERQRGNFPDRFSGHQFPNYSSELNVNALLLGDSALYLCASSLGGQETQYFGPGTRLLVL.

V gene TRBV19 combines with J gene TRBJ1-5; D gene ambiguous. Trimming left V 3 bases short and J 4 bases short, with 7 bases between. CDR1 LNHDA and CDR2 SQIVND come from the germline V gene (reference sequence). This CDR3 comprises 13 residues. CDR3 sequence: CASSIPRNQPQHF. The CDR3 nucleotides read TGTGCCAGTAGTATCCCCCGGAATCAGCCCCAGCATTTT.

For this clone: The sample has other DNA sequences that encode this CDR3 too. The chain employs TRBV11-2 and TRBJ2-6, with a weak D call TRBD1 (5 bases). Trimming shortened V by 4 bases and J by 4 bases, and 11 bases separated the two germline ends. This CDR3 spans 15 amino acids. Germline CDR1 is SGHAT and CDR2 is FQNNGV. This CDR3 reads CASSSQGSGANVLTF. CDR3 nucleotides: TGTGCCAGCAGCTCCCAGGGTTCCGGGGCCAACGTCCTGACTTTC. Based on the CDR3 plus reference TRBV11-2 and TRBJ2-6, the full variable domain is EAGVAQSPRYKIIEKRQSVAFWCNPISGHATLYWYQQILGQGPKLLIQFQNNGVVDDSQLPKDRFSAERLKGVDSTLKIQPAKLEDSAVYLCASSSQGSGANVLTFGAGSRLTVL.

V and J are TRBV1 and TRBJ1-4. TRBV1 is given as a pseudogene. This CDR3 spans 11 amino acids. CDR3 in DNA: TGCACCACCCACGCTAATGAAAAACTGTTTTTT. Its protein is CTTHANEKLFF.

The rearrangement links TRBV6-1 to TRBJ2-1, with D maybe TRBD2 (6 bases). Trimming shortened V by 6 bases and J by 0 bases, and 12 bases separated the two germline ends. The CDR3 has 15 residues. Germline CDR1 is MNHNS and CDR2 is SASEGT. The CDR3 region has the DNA TGTGCCAGCAGGGTCGGGGGTAGCTCCTACAATGAGCAGTTCTTC. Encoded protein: CASRVGGSSYNEQFF.

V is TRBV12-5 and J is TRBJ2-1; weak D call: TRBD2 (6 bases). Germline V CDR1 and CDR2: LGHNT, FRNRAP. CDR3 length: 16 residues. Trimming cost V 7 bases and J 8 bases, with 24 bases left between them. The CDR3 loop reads CASAFREGGIGDEQFF. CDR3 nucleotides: TGTGCTAGTGCGTTCCGGGAAGGAGGGATAGGCGATGAGCAGTTCTTC. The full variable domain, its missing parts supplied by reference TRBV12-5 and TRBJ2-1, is DARVTQTPRHKVTEMGQEVTMRCQPILGHNTVFWYRQTMMQGLELLAYFRNRAPLDDSGMPKDRFSAEMPDATLATLKIQPSEPRDSAVYFCASAFREGGIGDEQFFGPGTRLTVL.

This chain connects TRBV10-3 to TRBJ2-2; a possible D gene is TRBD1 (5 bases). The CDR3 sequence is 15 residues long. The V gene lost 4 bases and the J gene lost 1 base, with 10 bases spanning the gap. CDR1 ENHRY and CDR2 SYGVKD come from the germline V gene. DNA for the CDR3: TGTGCCATCAGTGTACGCCAGGGGAACACCGGGGAGCTGTTTTTT. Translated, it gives CAISVRQGNTGELFF.